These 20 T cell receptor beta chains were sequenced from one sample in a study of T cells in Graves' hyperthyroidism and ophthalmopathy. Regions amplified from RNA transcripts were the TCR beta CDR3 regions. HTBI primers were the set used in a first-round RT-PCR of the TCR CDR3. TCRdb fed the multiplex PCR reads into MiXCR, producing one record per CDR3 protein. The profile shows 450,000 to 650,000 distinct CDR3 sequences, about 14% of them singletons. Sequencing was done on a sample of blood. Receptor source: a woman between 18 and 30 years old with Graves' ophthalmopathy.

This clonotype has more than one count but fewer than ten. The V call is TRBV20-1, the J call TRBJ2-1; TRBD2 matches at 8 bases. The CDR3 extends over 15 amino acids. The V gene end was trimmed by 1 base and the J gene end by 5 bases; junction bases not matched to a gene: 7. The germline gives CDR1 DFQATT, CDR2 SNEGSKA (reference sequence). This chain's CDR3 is CSARASSGPHNEQFF. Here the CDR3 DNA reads TGCAGTGCTAGAGCGTCTAGCGGGCCTCACAATGAGCAGTTCTTC.

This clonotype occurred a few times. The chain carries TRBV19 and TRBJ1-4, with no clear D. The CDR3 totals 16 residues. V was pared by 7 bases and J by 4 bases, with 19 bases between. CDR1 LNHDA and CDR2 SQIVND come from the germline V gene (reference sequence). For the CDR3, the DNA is TGTGCCAGTACGGTCCTTTATCGAGACAATAATGAAAAACTGTTTTTT. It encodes CASTVLYRDNNEKLFF.

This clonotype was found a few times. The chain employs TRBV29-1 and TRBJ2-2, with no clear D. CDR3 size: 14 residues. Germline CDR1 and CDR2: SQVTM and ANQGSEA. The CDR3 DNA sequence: TGCAGGGCAACCGGGCAGAGCCTCACCGGGGAGCTGTTTTTT. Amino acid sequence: CRATGQSLTGELFF.

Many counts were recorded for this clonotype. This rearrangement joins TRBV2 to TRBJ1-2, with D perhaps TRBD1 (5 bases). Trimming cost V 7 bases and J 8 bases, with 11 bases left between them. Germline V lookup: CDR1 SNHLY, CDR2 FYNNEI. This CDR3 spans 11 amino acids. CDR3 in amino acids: CASTTDWGYTF. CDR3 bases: TGTGCCAGCACGACAGACTGGGGCTACACCTTC.

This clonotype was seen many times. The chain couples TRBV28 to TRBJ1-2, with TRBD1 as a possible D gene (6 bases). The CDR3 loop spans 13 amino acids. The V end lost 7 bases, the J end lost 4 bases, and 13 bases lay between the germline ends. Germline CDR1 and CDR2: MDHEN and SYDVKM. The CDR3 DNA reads TGTGCCAGCAACGGCAGGGACATCTATGGCTACACCTTC. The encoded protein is CASNGRDIYGYTF.

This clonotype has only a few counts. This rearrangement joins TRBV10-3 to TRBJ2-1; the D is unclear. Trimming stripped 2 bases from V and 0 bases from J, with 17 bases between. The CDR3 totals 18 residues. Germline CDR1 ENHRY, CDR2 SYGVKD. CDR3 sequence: CAISESPPTSSSYNEQFF. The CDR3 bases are TGTGCCATCAGTGAGAGCCCTCCGACCTCCAGCTCCTACAATGAGCAGTTCTTC.

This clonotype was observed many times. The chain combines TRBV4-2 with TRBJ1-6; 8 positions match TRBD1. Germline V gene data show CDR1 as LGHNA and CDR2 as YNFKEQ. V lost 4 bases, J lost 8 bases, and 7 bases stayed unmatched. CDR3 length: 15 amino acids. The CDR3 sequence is CASSLTDREDSPLHF. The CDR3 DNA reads TGTGCCAGCAGCCTGACGGACAGGGAGGATTCACCCCTCCACTTT.

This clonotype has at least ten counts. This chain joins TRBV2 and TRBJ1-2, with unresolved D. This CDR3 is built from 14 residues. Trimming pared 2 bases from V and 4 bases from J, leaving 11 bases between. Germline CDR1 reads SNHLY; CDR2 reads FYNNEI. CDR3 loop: CASSELGVTYGYTF. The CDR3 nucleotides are TGTGCCAGCAGTGAACTCGGGGTTACCTATGGCTACACCTTC.

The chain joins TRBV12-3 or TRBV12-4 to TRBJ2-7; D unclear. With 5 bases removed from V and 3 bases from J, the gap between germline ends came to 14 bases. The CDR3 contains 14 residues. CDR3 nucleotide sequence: TGTGCCAGCAGTCCCCGGGTCCTGGGCTACGAGCAGTACTTC. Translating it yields CASSPRVLGYEQYF.

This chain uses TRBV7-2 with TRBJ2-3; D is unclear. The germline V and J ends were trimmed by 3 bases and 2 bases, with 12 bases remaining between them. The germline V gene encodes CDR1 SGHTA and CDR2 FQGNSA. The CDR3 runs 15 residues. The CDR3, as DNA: TGTGCCAGCAGCTTGCCATGCCCCCCCACAGATACGCAGTATTTT. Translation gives CASSLPCPPTDTQYF.

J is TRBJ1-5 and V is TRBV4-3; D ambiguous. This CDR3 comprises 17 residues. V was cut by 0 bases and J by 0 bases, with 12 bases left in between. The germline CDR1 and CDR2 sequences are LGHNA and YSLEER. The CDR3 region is CASSQEARGNSNQPQHF. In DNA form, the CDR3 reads TGCGCCAGCAGCCAAGAGGCGCGTGGGAATAGCAATCAGCCCCAGCATTTT.

The CDR3 bases are TGTGCCTGGCACCCCGGTAGCGGGTACAATGAGCAGTTCTTC. Encoded protein: CAWHPGSGYNEQFF. This chain uses TRBV30 with TRBJ2-1; TRBD2 matches at 7 bases. The CDR3 consists of 14 residues. Germline assignment: CDR1 GTSNPN and CDR2 SVGIG (reference sequence). V shed 5 bases and J 4 bases; nucleotides not matched to a gene: 8.

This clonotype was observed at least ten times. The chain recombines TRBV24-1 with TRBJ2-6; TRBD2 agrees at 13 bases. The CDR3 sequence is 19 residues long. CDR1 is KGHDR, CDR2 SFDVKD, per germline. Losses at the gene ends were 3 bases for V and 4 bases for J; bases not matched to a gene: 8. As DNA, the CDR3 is TGTGCCACCAGTGATACTCCCGGGACTAGCGGGGCCGGGGCCAACGTCCTGACTTTC. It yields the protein CATSDTPGTSGAGANVLTF.

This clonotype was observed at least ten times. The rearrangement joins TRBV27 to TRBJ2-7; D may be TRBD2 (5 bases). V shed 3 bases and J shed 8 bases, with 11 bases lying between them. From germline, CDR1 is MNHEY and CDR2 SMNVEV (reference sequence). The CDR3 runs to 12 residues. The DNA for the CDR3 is TGTGCCAGCAGTTTTTACGGGGAACAGCAGTACTTC. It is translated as CASSFYGEQQYF.

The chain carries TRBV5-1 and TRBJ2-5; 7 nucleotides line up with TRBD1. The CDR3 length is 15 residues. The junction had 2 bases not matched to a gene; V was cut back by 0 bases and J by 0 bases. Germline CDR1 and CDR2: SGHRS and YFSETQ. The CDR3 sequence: CASSLGDRDQETQYF. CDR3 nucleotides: TGCGCCAGCAGCTTGGGAGACAGGGACCAAGAGACCCAGTACTTC.

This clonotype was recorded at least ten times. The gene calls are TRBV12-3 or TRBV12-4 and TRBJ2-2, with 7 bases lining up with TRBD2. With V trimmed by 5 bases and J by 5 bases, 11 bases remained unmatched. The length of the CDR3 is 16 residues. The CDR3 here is CASSRLLAATTGELFF. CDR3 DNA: TGTGCCAGCAGTCGCCTCCTAGCGGCCACGACCGGGGAGCTGTTTTTT.

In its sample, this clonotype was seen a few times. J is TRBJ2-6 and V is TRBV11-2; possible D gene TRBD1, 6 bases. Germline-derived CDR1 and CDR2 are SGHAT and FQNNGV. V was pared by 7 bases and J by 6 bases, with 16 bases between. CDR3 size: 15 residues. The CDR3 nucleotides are TGTGCCAGCACAAACAGGGTCTCCGAGGCCAACGTCCTGACTTTC. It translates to CASTNRVSEANVLTF.

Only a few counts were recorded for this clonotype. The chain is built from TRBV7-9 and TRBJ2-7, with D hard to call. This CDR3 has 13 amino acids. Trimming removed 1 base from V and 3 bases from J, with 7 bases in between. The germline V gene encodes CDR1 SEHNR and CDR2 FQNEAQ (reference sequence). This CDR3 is CASSLDPNYEQYF. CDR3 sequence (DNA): TGTGCCAGCAGCTTAGATCCCAACTACGAGCAGTACTTC.

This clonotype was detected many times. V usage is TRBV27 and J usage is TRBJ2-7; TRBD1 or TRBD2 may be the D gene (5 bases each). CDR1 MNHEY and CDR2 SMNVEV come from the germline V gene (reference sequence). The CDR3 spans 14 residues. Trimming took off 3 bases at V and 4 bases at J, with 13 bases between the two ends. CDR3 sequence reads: CASSLGTLTYEQYF. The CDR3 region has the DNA TGTGCCAGCAGTTTGGGGACCCTCACGTACGAGCAGTACTTC.

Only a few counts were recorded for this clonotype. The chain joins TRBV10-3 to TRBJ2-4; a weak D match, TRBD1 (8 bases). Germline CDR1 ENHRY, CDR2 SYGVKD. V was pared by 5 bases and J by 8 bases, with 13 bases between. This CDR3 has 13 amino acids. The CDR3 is CAISPQGGDIQYF. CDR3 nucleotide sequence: TGTGCCATCAGTCCACAGGGGGGGGACATTCAGTACTTC.